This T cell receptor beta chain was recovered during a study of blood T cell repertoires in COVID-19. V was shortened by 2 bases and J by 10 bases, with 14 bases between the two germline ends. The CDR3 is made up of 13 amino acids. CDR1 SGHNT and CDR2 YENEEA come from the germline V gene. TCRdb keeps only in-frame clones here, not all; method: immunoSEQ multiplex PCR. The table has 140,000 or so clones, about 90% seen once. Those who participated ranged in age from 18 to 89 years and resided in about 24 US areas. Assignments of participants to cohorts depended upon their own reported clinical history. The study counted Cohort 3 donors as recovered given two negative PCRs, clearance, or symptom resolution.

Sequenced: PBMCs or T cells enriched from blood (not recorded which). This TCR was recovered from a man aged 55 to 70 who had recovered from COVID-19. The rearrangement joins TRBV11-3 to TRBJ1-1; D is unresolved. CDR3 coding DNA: TGTGCCAGCAGCTTAAATCCCGGGGTTGGAGCTTTCTTT. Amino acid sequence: CASSLNPGVGAFF.